The rows below give T cell receptor beta chains drawn from one sample of a study of PD-L1 blockade in urothelial cancer. Clones were read by immunoSEQ multiplex PCR, and TCRdb kept only the in-frame ones, dropping some. The table lists around 80,000 clones, approximately 86% of them singletons, with around 5.3% in the top ten. Material: PBMCs, obtained around atezolizumab (anti-PD-L1) treatment. The receptors shown here come from a woman between 65 and 79 years old with urothelial cancer. CDR3s include the opening cysteine and the closing phenylalanine or tryptophan. D genes are given only for firm matches. Not all rows give a size; the values are once, few, many and, for expanded clones, a class.

>.|TRBV25-1|once|TRBJ2-1
CASSDTTGYPYNEQFF
TGTGCCAGCAGTGACACAACAGGGTACCCCTACAATGAGCAGTTCTTC
>.|TRBV11-1|.|TRBJ2-1
CAHVWGLAWYNEQFF
TGTGCCCACGTCTGGGGGCTAGCATGGTACAATGAGCAGTTCTTC
>.|TRBV5-1|.|TRBJ1-1
CASSPRTVTMNTEAFF
TGCGCCAGCAGCCCCCGGACAGTTACGATGAACACTGAAGCTTTCTTT
>.|TRBV23-1|.|TRBJ1-2
CASSQIGTPLNYGYTF
TGCGCCAGCAGTCAAATCGGGACACCTCTTAACTATGGCTACACCTTC
>.|TRBV27|once|TRBJ2-7
CASSPSLVYGYEQYF
TGTGCCAGCAGTCCTAGCCTCGTATACGGATACGAGCAGTACTTC
>.|TRBV2|.|TRBJ2-7
CASRATGKQYF
TGTGCCAGCAGGGCAACAGGGAAGCAGTACTTC
>.|TRBV7-2|.|TRBJ2-4
CASSVTTGKENIQYF
TGTGCCAGCAGCGTAACCACCGGGAAGGAAAACATTCAGTACTTC
>TRBD1|TRBV7-2|.|TRBJ2-7
CASSYDRGYYEQYF
TGTGCCAGCAGCTATGACAGGGGATACTACGAGCAGTACTTC
>.|TRBV28|.|TRBJ2-5
CASRVGLNGAQYF
TGTGCCAGCAGGGTCGGACTGAACGGGGCCCAGTACTTC
>TRBD2|TRBV7-9|.|TRBJ2-7
CASSLGVAGAYEQYF
TGTGCCAGCAGCTTAGGGGTAGCGGGAGCTTACGAGCAGTACTTC
>.|TRBV20-1|.|TRBJ2-5
CSALSETQYF
TGCAGTGCCCTATCGGAGACCCAGTACTTC
>TRBD1|TRBV28|.|TRBJ2-5
CASSSPWTSFWGQYQETQYF
TGTGCCAGCAGTAGCCCCTGGACAAGCTTCTGGGGACAGTACCAAGAGACCCAGTACTTC
>.|TRBV7-3|.|TRBJ2-3
CASSLTGVRFRGTDTQYF
TGTGCCAGCAGCTTAACCGGGGTTAGATTTCGAGGGACAGATACGCAGTATTTT
>TRBD2|TRBV13|.|TRBJ2-1
CASSSLAGTTLSSYNEQFF
TGTGCCAGCAGCTCGTTAGCGGGAACCACTTTAAGCTCCTACAATGAGCAGTTCTTC
>.|TRBV5-8|.|TRBJ2-5
CASSAAGTKETQYF
TGTGCCAGCAGCGCAGCCGGGACAAAAGAGACCCAGTACTTC
>.|TRBV5-1|.|TRBJ1-1
CASSLTGSNTEAFF
TGCGCCAGCAGCTTGACAGGTTCGAACACTGAAGCTTTCTTT
>.|TRBV6-1|.|TRBJ2-7
CASSDPPREYEQYF
TGTGCCAGCAGTGACCCCCCCCGGGAATACGAGCAGTACTTC
>TRBD2|TRBV5-1|.|TRBJ2-5
CASSSRPGLAGVYRETQYF
TGCGCCAGCAGCTCGCGACCTGGACTAGCGGGAGTGTATCGAGAGACCCAGTACTTC
>TRBD1|TRBV18|.|TRBJ1-4
CASSTQGANEKLFF
TGTGCCAGCTCCACACAGGGGGCGAATGAAAAACTGTTTTTT
>TRBD1|TRBV5-8|.|TRBJ1-3
CASSFSWDRYSGNTIYF
TGTGCCAGCAGCTTCTCCTGGGACAGGTACTCTGGAAACACCATATATTTT
>TRBD2|TRBV7-9|.|TRBJ2-1
CASSSTGQGGNEQFF
TGTGCCAGCAGCTCTACCGGCCAGGGAGGGAATGAGCAGTTCTTC
>.|TRBV2|.|TRBJ2-7
CASRPFSGLFSYEQYF
TGTGCCAGCAGGCCCTTCTCGGGACTCTTCTCCTACGAGCAGTACTTC
>TRBD1|TRBV5-1|.|TRBJ2-3
CASSLAVDRVGDTQYF
TGCGCCAGCAGCTTGGCCGTGGACAGGGTAGGAGATACGCAGTATTTT
>TRBD1|TRBV9|.|TRBJ2-1
CASSMGQINNEQFF
TGTGCCAGCAGCATGGGACAGATTAACAATGAGCAGTTCTTC
>TRBD2|TRBV6-1|.|TRBJ2-1
CASSPRLAHEQFF
TGTGCCAGCAGTCCCCGACTAGCTCATGAGCAGTTCTTC
>.|TRBV4-2|.|TRBJ1-3
CASSQDPGLSSGNTIYF
TGTGCCAGCAGCCAAGATCCGGGGTTGAGCTCTGGAAACACCATATATTTT
>TRBD2|TRBV5-1|.|TRBJ2-1
CASSFSGIDNEQFF
TGCGCCAGCAGCTTTAGCGGGATAGACAATGAGCAGTTCTTC
>TRBD2|TRBV4-1|.|TRBJ2-3
CASSPTWALAGATDTQYF
TGCGCCAGCAGCCCAACCTGGGCCCTAGCGGGGGCCACAGATACGCAGTATTTT
>.|TRBV7-2|.|TRBJ1-2
CASSPRRQGGYTF
TGTGCCAGCAGCCCCCGCAGACAAGGTGGCTACACCTTC
>TRBD1|TRBV30|.|TRBJ2-7
CATSRSGTGVYEQYF
TGTGCCACTTCCCGGTCGGGGACAGGGGTATACGAGCAGTACTTC
>TRBD1|TRBV4-1|.|TRBJ2-7
CASSQTTGPSPYEQYF
TGCGCCAGCAGCCAAACGACAGGGCCGTCCCCCTACGAGCAGTACTTC
>TRBD2|TRBV15|.|TRBJ2-7
CATRPEYRVASGSDEQYF
TGTGCCACCCGACCAGAATACAGGGTTGCCAGCGGGAGCGACGAGCAGTACTTC
>TRBD1|TRBV6-1|.|TRBJ1-2
CASRGPDRAYGYTF
TGTGCCAGCAGGGGACCGGACAGGGCCTATGGCTACACCTTC
>.|TRBV28|.|TRBJ1-2
CASRLQGTSGYTF
TGTGCCAGCAGATTACAGGGTACGAGTGGCTACACCTTC
>.|TRBV30|few|TRBJ2-2
CAWSVRTVTGELFF
TGTGCCTGGAGTGTACGGACAGTCACCGGGGAGCTGTTTTTT